This T cell receptor (beta chain) was documented in a study of Graves' ophthalmopathy and Graves' hyperthyroidism. Notes on the study in general: A majority of expanded thyroid clonotypes exceeding 0.001 frequency were likewise present in blood.

The source of the PBMCs was less than 12 ml of fresh peripheral blood. Trimming removed 5 bases at V and 5 bases at J, with 9 bases between. This CDR3 spans 12 amino acids. Investigators amplified TCR beta CDR3 regions from RNA transcripts. HTBI primers were employed in first-round RT-PCR, then a second-round multiplex PCR followed. A single record per CDR3 protein comes from TCRdb applying MiXCR to the multiplex PCR reads. The table records 200,000 to 300,000 distinct CDR3 sequences, around 50% of them present only once. Worth noting for this clonotype: The antigen is undetermined.

This receptor was obtained from an adult man with Graves' ophthalmopathy. The specimen was peripheral blood. The chain employs TRBV12-3 or TRBV12-4 and TRBJ1-1, with a tentative D call TRBD1 (5 bases). The CDR3 DNA reads TGTGCCAGCAGTCACCGACAGACTGAAGCTTTCTTT. It is translated as CASSHRQTEAFF.